Presented here are 21 T cell receptor beta chains from one specimen sequenced in a study of vaccination effects on CD4 cells after COVID-19. Their antigens remain unidentified. Using viral peptide pools, the ViraFEST assay grew out antigen-specific CD4+ T cells prior to sequencing. Cells that had been cultured for roughly eleven days were the source of isolated CD4+ T cells. Sequenced by immunoSEQ multiplex PCR; TCRdb stores in-frame clones only, minus some. The data hold tens of thousands of clones, with around 70% observed a single time. The sequenced sample was CD4+ T cells from PBMCs cultured with HCoV-229E spike peptides, obtained before COVID-19 vaccination. The receptors shown here come from a human donor who received a COVID-19 vaccine.

This rearrangement joins TRBV29-1 to TRBJ2-3; D not certain. Germline lookup yields CDR1 SQVTM and CDR2 ANQGSEA. V gave up 7 bases and J gave up 0 bases, with 11 bases separating them. This CDR3 contains 13 residues. The CDR3 protein is CSATPPSTDTQYF. CDR3 in DNA: TGCAGCGCCACCCCCCCTAGCACAGATACGCAGTATTTT.

The chain employs TRBV29-1 and TRBJ2-3; D ambiguous. Trimming stripped 8 bases from V and 0 bases from J, with 9 bases between. The CDR3 contains 12 residues. Germline V CDR1 and CDR2: SQVTM, ANQGSEA. The CDR3 coding sequence is TGCAGCTACCATTCCAGCACAGATACGCAGTATTTT. Protein product: CSYHSSTDTQYF.

The chain couples TRBV5-8 to TRBJ2-3; D is unclear. Germline CDR1 reads SGHTS; CDR2 reads YDEGEE. This CDR3 has 14 amino acids. V lost 2 bases and J 0 bases, leaving 7 bases between the germline ends. CDR3 DNA sequence: TGTGCCAGCAGCTTCAACCCTAGCACAGATACGCAGTATTTT. Its protein product is CASSFNPSTDTQYF.

The V gene is TRBV9, the J gene TRBJ2-1; D gene uncertain. CDR1 is SGDLS and CDR2 is YYNGEE in the germline V gene. Trimming stripped 5 bases from V and 8 bases from J, with 11 bases between. This CDR3 has 12 amino acids. CDR3 amino acids: CASRQLTDEQFF. The CDR3 region has the DNA TGTGCCAGCAGACAACTGACCGATGAGCAGTTCTTC. The full variable domain, its missing parts supplied by reference TRBV9 and TRBJ2-1, is DSGVTQTPKHLITATGQRVTLRCSPRSGDLSVYWYQQSLDQGLQFLIQYYNGEERAKGNILERFSAQQFPDLHSELNLSSLELGDSALYFCASRQLTDEQFFGPGTRLTVL.

CDR3: CASSPQGRANTGELFF. In DNA, the CDR3 is TGTGCCAGTAGTCCCCAAGGACGGGCGAACACCGGGGAGCTGTTTTTT. This chain links TRBV19 with TRBJ2-2, with D uncertain. The ends were cut back, 5 bases at V and 0 bases at J, with 13 bases in the middle. This CDR3 has 16 amino acids. The germline V gene has CDR1 LNHDA and CDR2 SQIVND (reference sequence).

This clone was seen once. The chain is built from TRBV30 and TRBJ1-5; possible D gene TRBD1, 5 bases. V was clipped by 3 bases and J by 0 bases, with 18 bases between them. The CDR3 has 17 amino acids. Germline assignment: CDR1 GTSNPN and CDR2 SVGIG (reference sequence). Written as DNA, the CDR3 is TGTGCCTGGAGCGCTGCCGGAGACAGTTATAGCAATCAGCCCCAGCATTTT. It encodes CAWSAAGDSYSNQPQHF.

This clone was counted between two and nine times. The J gene is TRBJ1-5, the V gene TRBV10-1; D remains unclear. The germline V gene encodes CDR1 WNHNN and CDR2 SYGVQD (reference sequence). CDR3 size: 13 residues. V lost 5 bases and J lost 7, with 12 bases in between. The CDR3 loop reads CASSPDPIQPQHF. CDR3 in DNA: TGCGCCAGCAGTCCGGACCCCATCCAGCCCCAGCATTTT.

This chain uses TRBV5-1 with TRBJ1-1; D may be TRBD1 (5 bases). Germline CDR1 reads SGHRS; CDR2 reads YFSETQ. The CDR3 runs to 14 residues. Trimming shortened V by 2 bases and J by 5 bases, and 13 bases separated the two germline ends. For the CDR3, the DNA is TGCGCCAGCAGCTTCACGAGGGGAAGAACTGAAGCTTTCTTT. Its protein product is CASSFTRGRTEAFF.

This CDR3 reads CASSLNFMAARWAQYF. DNA for the CDR3: TGTGCCAGCAGCTTGAATTTTATGGCAGCTCGGTGGGCCCAGTACTTC. The chain carries TRBV5-5 and TRBJ2-5, with D unresolved. V was trimmed by 1 base and J by 9 bases, leaving 22 bases between them. This CDR3 has 16 amino acids. Per germline, CDR1 SGHKS and CDR2 YYEKEE (reference sequence).

V usage is TRBV4-1 and J usage is TRBJ2-6; possible D gene TRBD2, 7 bases. This CDR3 spans 19 amino acids. Germline V gene data show CDR1 as MGHRA and CDR2 as YSYEKL. V lost 0 bases and J lost 2, with 17 bases in between. Here the CDR3 reads CASSQDGRGFYPGANVLTF. The DNA for the CDR3 is TGCGCCAGCAGCCAAGATGGGAGGGGGTTTTACCCTGGGGCCAACGTCCTGACTTTC.

This clone appeared once. This rearrangement joins TRBV5-5 to TRBJ2-7, with D perhaps TRBD1 or TRBD2 (5 bases each). The CDR3 loop spans 17 amino acids. V was cut by 0 bases and J by 0 bases, with 16 bases left in between. The germline V gene encodes CDR1 SGHKS and CDR2 YYEKEE (reference sequence). The DNA for the CDR3 is TGTGCCAGCAGCTTGGTCCTCGGGGCAGGAAGCTCCTACGAGCAGTACGTC. Encoded protein: CASSLVLGAGSSYEQYV.

CDR3 nucleotide sequence: TGTGCCACCAGTGATGGCGGCCTAAATCAGCCCCAGCATTTT. Translating gives CATSDGGLNQPQHF. The gene calls are TRBV24-1 and TRBJ1-5, with D unresolved. Germline values: CDR1 KGHDR, CDR2 SFDVKD. The CDR3 loop spans 14 amino acids. V lost 3 bases and J lost 4, with 9 bases in between.

This rearrangement joins TRBV28 to TRBJ1-4, with 7 bases aligning to TRBD1. The germline V gene encodes CDR1 MDHEN and CDR2 SYDVKM. This CDR3 is built from 14 residues. Losses at the gene ends were 1 base for V and 8 bases for J; bases not matched to a gene: 4. CDR3 nucleotide sequence: TGTGCCAGCAGTTTATCCGACAGGGAGGAAAAACTGTTTTTT. Translation: CASSLSDREEKLFF.

The rearrangement links TRBV6-6 to TRBJ2-7; 7 nucleotides align to TRBD2. Germline V CDR1 and CDR2: MNHNY, SVGAGI (reference sequence). CDR3 length equals 13 residues. V was clipped by 7 bases and J by 6 bases; unmatched bases: 9. The CDR3 loop is CASNNGGSGEQYV. The CDR3, as DNA: TGTGCCAGCAACAACGGGGGGTCTGGCGAGCAGTACGTC.

V is TRBV5-1 and J is TRBJ1-4; D possibly corresponds to TRBD1 (5 bases). Germline-derived CDR1 and CDR2 are SGHRS and YFSETQ. Trimming took 0 bases from V and 4 from J, leaving 7 bases between them. The CDR3 extends over 14 amino acids. The CDR3 spells CASSLGGVNEKLFF. The CDR3 nucleotides are TGCGCCAGCAGCTTGGGGGGGGTTAATGAAAAACTGTTTTTT.

The chain carries TRBV24-1 and TRBJ2-3, with TRBD2 identical over 10 bases. Germline values: CDR1 KGHDR, CDR2 SFDVKD. The CDR3 has 17 residues. V lost 4 bases, J lost 2 bases, and 8 bases stayed unmatched. In nucleotides, the CDR3 is TGTGCCACCAGTGACTTCGGCCTAGCGGGGGACACAGATACGCAGTATTTT. Encoded protein: CATSDFGLAGDTDTQYF.

The J gene is TRBJ2-1, the V gene TRBV5-1, with TRBD2 identical over 13 bases. CDR3 size: 12 residues. Germline-derived CDR1 and CDR2 are SGHRS and YFSETQ. The junction had 6 bases not matched to a gene; V was cut back by 5 bases and J by 16 bases. The CDR3 region has the DNA TGCGCCAGCAGGACTAGCGGGGGGCCTTCCTTCTTC. Residues: CASRTSGGPSFF.

In nucleotides, the CDR3 is TGTGCCAGCTGTAGTGAATTGAACACTGAAGCTTTCTTT. It specifies CASCSELNTEAFF. The chain has TRBV2 and TRBJ1-1; unclear D gene. The CDR3 contains 13 residues. V lost 8 bases and J 0 bases, leaving 10 bases between the germline ends. Germline CDR1 SNHLY, CDR2 FYNNEI.

J is TRBJ1-6 and V is TRBV5-1, with D unresolved. The germline CDR1 and CDR2 sequences are SGHRS and YFSETQ. This CDR3 comprises 14 residues. Between the trimmed V and J ends, which lost 5 bases and 4 bases, there was a span of 10 bases. The CDR3 region has the DNA TGCGCCAGCAGTAGGTCCGGTTATAATTCACCCCTCCACTTT. Protein sequence: CASSRSGYNSPLHF.

The chain carries TRBV6-5 and TRBJ1-2; 10 bases line up with TRBD1. Germline CDR1 MNHEY, CDR2 SVGAGI. This CDR3 spans 16 amino acids. The trim removed 4 bases at V and 8 bases at J, leaving 13 bases unmatched. Here the CDR3 reads CASSFRVVGTGDGYTF. The CDR3 bases are TGTGCCAGCAGTTTCAGGGTAGTTGGGACAGGGGACGGCTACACCTTC.

This chain connects TRBV11-2 to TRBJ2-2, with D uncertain. V lost 0 bases to trimming and J lost 5 bases, with 13 bases between them. CDR1 is SGHAT, CDR2 FQNNGV, per germline. The CDR3 is 16 amino acids. CDR3 coding DNA: TGTGCCAGCAGCTTAGACCCCCCGGGCCTAACCGGGGAGCTGTTTTTT. Residues: CASSLDPPGLTGELFF.